Below, 22 T cell receptor beta chains from the same sample are listed, as sequenced in a study of cytomegalovirus exposure and HLA in healthy donors. Amplification used 60 Vbeta primers and 13 Jbeta primers. Profiled with immunoSEQ multiplex PCR; TCRdb holds only in-frame clones, not every one. The sample has about 130,000 clones; 70% to 80% are singletons. The sample consisted of PBMCs. These receptors were obtained from a man in his thirties or forties in good health and CMV-seronegative.

V usage is TRBV10-2 and J usage is TRBJ2-2; weak D call: TRBD1 (6 bases). Germline V gene lookup returns CDR1 WSHSY and CDR2 SAAADI. V gave up 5 bases and J gave up 6 bases, with 25 bases separating them. The CDR3 loop spans 18 amino acids. In DNA, the CDR3 is TGCGCCAGCAGTAGGAAGGGACACCTCCGGAGAAACTCCGGGGAGCTGTTTTTT. Translation gives CASSRKGHLRRNSGELFF.

This clone was seen more than once but under ten times. The CDR3 spells CASSHRSRGQETQYF. The DNA for the CDR3 is TGTGCCAGCAGTCATCGAAGCAGGGGGCAAGAGACCCAGTACTTC. The chain recombines TRBV27 with TRBJ2-5, with 7 bases lining up with TRBD1. Germline V gene lookup returns CDR1 MNHEY and CDR2 SMNVEV (reference sequence). The CDR3 has 15 amino acids. The ends lost 5 bases at V and 2 bases at J; junction bases unmatched: 8.

The chain carries TRBV5-4 and TRBJ2-5; 13 bases match TRBD2. The J call is uncertain, as TRBJ2-7 better fits the DNA end. Germline V CDR1 and CDR2: SGHNT, YYREEE (reference sequence). This CDR3 has 15 amino acids. This CDR3 reads CASSLGLAGAYEQYF. The CDR3 DNA is TGTGCCAGCAGCTTAGGACTAGCGGGAGCCTACGAGCAGTACTTC.

The gene calls are TRBV28 and TRBJ1-4; D might be TRBD1 (6 bases). V dropped 5 bases and J dropped 9 bases, with 10 bases sitting between them. Germline-derived CDR1 and CDR2 are MDHEN and SYDVKM. The CDR3 sequence is 12 residues long. The CDR3 DNA sequence: TGTGCCAGCAGTAATACAGGGAAAAAACTGTTTTTT. Translation gives CASSNTGKKLFF.

Points on this clone: At one of its ends the junction is not consistent with the germline gene, which may arise from a read error. The chain is built from TRBV7-7 and TRBJ2-1; D is possibly TRBD2 (6 bases). This CDR3 spans 15 amino acids. Germline CDR1 SSHAT, CDR2 FNYEAQ (reference sequence). CDR3 region: CASSSTGLGAGEQFF. DNA for the CDR3: TGTGCTAGCAGCTCCACGGGGCTAGGGGCGGGAGAGCAGTTCTTC.

The chain is built from TRBV30 and TRBJ2-7, with 7 nucleotides matching TRBD1. The CDR3 covers 11 residues. V shed 1 base, J shed 10 bases, and the junction held 4 bases outside the gene matches. Germline assignment: CDR1 GTSNPN and CDR2 SVGIG (reference sequence). The CDR3 loop is CAWSGQGVQYF. Here the CDR3 DNA reads TGTGCCTGGAGTGGGCAGGGGGTACAGTACTTC.

Remarks on this clone: At one end the junction does not follow the germline gene, possibly because of a read error. The chain joins TRBV7-6 to TRBJ2-7; 9 nucleotides match TRBD2. Germline V lookup: CDR1 SGHVS, CDR2 FNYEAQ. CDR3 length: 14 residues. CDR3: CASSFFSGSYGQYF. DNA for the CDR3: TGTGCCAGCAGCTTTTTTAGCGGGAGCTACGGGCAGTACTTC.

The gene calls are TRBV7-7 and TRBJ2-1, with D possibly being TRBD2 (5 bases). CDR1 is SSHAT and CDR2 is FNYEAQ in the germline V gene (reference sequence). The CDR3 loop spans 14 amino acids. Here the CDR3 DNA reads TGTGCTAGCTCTAGGACTCGCTCTCACAATGAGCAGTTCTTC. Translating gives CASSRTRSHNEQFF. Variable domain in full (rest from reference TRBV7-7 and TRBJ2-1): GAGVSQSPRYKVTKRGQDVTLRCDPISSHATLYWYQQALGQGPEFLTYFNYEAQPDKSGLPSDRFSAERPEGSISTLTIQRTEQRDSAMYRCASSRTRSHNEQFFGPGTRLTVL.

The genes are TRBV7-2 and TRBJ2-1; D is perhaps TRBD2 (5 bases). CDR3 length equals 15 residues. CDR1 SGHTA and CDR2 FQGNSA come from the germline V gene. Trimming took off 7 bases at V and 4 bases at J, with 17 bases between the two ends. Here the CDR3 DNA reads TGTGCCAGCACCCGGGCGCGATCGGGGTACAATGAGCAGTTCTTC. Protein: CASTRARSGYNEQFF. The full variable domain, with the rest looked up from reference TRBV7-2 and TRBJ2-1, is GAGVSQSPSNKVTEKGKDVELRCDPISGHTALYWYRQSLGQGLEFLIYFQGNSAPDKSGLPSDRFSAERTGGSVSTLTIQRTQQEDSAVYLCASTRARSGYNEQFFGPGTRLTVL.

The J gene is TRBJ2-3, the V gene TRBV11-3, with 9 bases aligning to TRBD2. CDR1 and CDR2 (germline): SGHNT, YENEEA. The CDR3 has 13 amino acids. V trimming: 1 base; J trimming: 12 bases; junction bases outside the gene matches: 5. The CDR3 DNA reads as TGTGCCAGCAGCTTAGTAGCGGGGGAAAGTCAGTATTTT. Amino acid sequence: CASSLVAGESQYF. Looking up the rest from reference TRBV11-3 and TRBJ2-3 gives the full variable domain: EAGVVQSPRYKIIEKKQPVAFWCNPISGHNTLYWYLQNLGQGPELLIRYENEEAVDDSQLPKDRFSAERLKGVDSTLKIQPAELGDSAVYLCASSLVAGESQYFGPGTRLTVL.

This chain uses TRBV9 with TRBJ1-4; 9 nucleotides line up with TRBD1. Per germline, CDR1 SGDLS and CDR2 YYNGEE. The CDR3 is made up of 15 amino acids. Trimming took 1 base from V and 7 from J; bases not matched to a gene: 5. Here the CDR3 DNA reads TGTGCCAGCAGCGTAAGGGACAGGGAGGGTGAAAAACTGTTTTTT. This translates into CASSVRDREGEKLFF.

This clone was picked up one time. The chain carries TRBV28 and TRBJ2-7, with D possibly matching TRBD2 (5 bases). Germline CDR1 reads MDHEN; CDR2 reads SYDVKM. Between the trimmed V and J ends, which lost 7 bases and 4 bases, there was a span of 11 bases. The CDR3 runs to 12 residues. The CDR3 DNA follows: TGTGCCAGCACCTCGAGGGTTTACGAGCAGTACTTC. It translates to CASTSRVYEQYF.

J is TRBJ1-1 and V is TRBV10-3, with a tentative D call TRBD1 (5 bases). In germline, CDR1 is ENHRY, CDR2 SYGVKD. The CDR3 is 14 amino acids. Trimming stripped 0 bases from V and 7 bases from J, with 12 bases between. CDR3 protein: CAISESRGGVEAFF. For the CDR3, the DNA is TGTGCCATCAGTGAGTCACGCGGGGGAGTTGAAGCTTTCTTT.

The chain uses TRBV13 and TRBJ1-3; D is perhaps TRBD1 (5 bases). CDR1 and CDR2 (germline): PRHDT, FYEKMQ (reference sequence). Trimming shortened V by 6 bases and J by 6 bases, and 30 bases separated the two germline ends. The CDR3 extends over 19 amino acids. CDR3 amino acids: CASRPYSGPPRENLNTIYF. The DNA for the CDR3 is TGTGCCAGCAGGCCCTACTCCGGGCCTCCCAGGGAAAATTTAAACACCATATATTTT.

This clone was found a few times. This rearrangement joins TRBV28 to TRBJ1-1; TRBD1 agrees at 9 bases. The CDR3 extends over 15 amino acids. J was trimmed by 7 bases and V by 6 bases; bases with no gene match: 12. In germline, CDR1 is MDHEN, CDR2 SYDVKM. The CDR3: CASSLSLDRGFEAFF. CDR3 nucleotides: TGTGCCAGCAGCCTCTCTCTGGACAGGGGTTTTGAAGCTTTCTTT.

This clone came up a few times. The chain joins TRBV4-3 to TRBJ2-4, with D perhaps TRBD1 (5 bases). CDR1 LGHNA and CDR2 YSLEER come from the germline V gene. The CDR3 contains 16 residues. V lost 2 bases and J 0 bases, leaving 11 bases between the germline ends. The CDR3 DNA sequence: TGCGCCAGCAGCCAAAGCGACAGACTAGCCAAAAACATTCAGTACTTC. It is translated as CASSQSDRLAKNIQYF.

The chain has TRBV5-4 and TRBJ1-3; 7 bases are a match to TRBD1. CDR3 length: 15 amino acids. Germline values: CDR1 SGHNT, CDR2 YYREEE (reference sequence). J gave up 0 bases and V 3 bases, and 3 bases lay outside the gene matches. Here the CDR3 reads CASSSWTGSGNTIYF. CDR3 nucleotide sequence: TGTGCCAGCAGCTCCTGGACAGGCTCTGGAAACACCATATATTTT.

This chain joins TRBV4-3 and TRBJ2-7; D gene ambiguous. Germline assignment: CDR1 LGHNA and CDR2 YSLEER. This CDR3 contains 16 residues. The V and J ends lost 0 bases and 5 bases respectively, with 17 bases between them. The CDR3 DNA is TGCGCCAGCAGCCAAGAAGTTTTCGCAGCGAGCCACGAGCAGTACTTC. Protein sequence: CASSQEVFAASHEQYF.

J is TRBJ1-2 and V is TRBV5-1, with D unresolved. Between the trimmed V and J ends, which lost 6 bases and 5 bases, there was a span of 20 bases. CDR3 size: 15 residues. The germline V gene has CDR1 SGHRS and CDR2 YFSETQ. The CDR3, as DNA: TGCGCCAGCACACTAACCGGGGAGAGTATATATGGCTACACCTTC. Amino acids: CASTLTGESIYGYTF.

Only a few counts were recorded for this clone. The chain's CDR3 is CASSAYRARNEKLFF. The CDR3 nucleotides are TGTGCCAGTAGTGCGTACAGGGCTAGGAATGAAAAACTGTTTTTT. The chain combines TRBV19 with TRBJ1-4; TRBD1 might be the D (6 bases). CDR3 length equals 15 residues. V was trimmed by 5 bases and J by 5 bases, leaving 15 bases between them. Germline values: CDR1 LNHDA, CDR2 SQIVND (reference sequence).

Concerning this clone: Other nucleotide sequences from this sample produce the same CDR3. The chain combines TRBV5-1 with TRBJ2-3, with D maybe TRBD2 (6 bases). Trimming removed 2 bases from V and 6 bases from J, with 10 bases in between. Germline-derived CDR1 and CDR2 are SGHRS and YFSETQ. The CDR3 length is 13 residues. CDR3 DNA sequence: TGCGCCAGCAGCTTCCCGGGGGAGGATACGCAGTATTTT. Translating gives CASSFPGEDTQYF.

Here the CDR3 DNA reads TGTGCCAGCAGTGAAGTAGCGGGGCTTCAAGAGACCCAGTACTTC. Translated: CASSEVAGLQETQYF. The chain is built from TRBV6-1 and TRBJ2-5; 8 bases agree with TRBD2. The CDR3 sequence is 15 residues long. The trim removed 1 base at V and 2 bases at J, leaving 3 bases unmatched. Germline CDR1 reads MNHNS; CDR2 reads SASEGT.